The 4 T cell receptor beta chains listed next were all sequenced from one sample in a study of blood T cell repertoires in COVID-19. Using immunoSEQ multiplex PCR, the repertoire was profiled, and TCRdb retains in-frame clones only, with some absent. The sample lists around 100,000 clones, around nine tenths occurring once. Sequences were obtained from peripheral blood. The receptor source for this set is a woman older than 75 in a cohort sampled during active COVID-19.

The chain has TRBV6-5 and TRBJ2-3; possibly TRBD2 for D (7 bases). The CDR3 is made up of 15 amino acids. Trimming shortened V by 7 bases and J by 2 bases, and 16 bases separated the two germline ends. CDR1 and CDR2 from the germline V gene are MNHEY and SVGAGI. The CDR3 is CASKGGLTTTDTQYF. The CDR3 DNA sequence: TGTGCCAGCAAGGGGGGGCTCACAACCACAGATACGCAGTATTTT.

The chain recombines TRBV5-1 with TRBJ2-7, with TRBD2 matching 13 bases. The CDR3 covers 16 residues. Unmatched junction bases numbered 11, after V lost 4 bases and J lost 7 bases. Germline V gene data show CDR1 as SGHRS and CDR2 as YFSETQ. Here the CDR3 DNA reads TGCGCCAGCAGCCCTCGCCCGGGACTAGCGGGGAAGGAGCAGTACTTC. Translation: CASSPRPGLAGKEQYF.

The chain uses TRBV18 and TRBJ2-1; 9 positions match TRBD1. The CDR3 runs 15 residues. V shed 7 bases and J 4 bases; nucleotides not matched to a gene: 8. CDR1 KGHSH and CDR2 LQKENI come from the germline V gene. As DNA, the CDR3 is TGTGCCAGCTTAGCGGACAGGGGACGTTACAATGAGCAGTTCTTC. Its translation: CASLADRGRYNEQFF.

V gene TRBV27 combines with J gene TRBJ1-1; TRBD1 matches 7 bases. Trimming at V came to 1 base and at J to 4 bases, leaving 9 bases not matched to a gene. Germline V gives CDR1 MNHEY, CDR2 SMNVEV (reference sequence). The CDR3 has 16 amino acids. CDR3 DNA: TGTGCCAGCAGTTTATTCTCCAGGGGGTTTGGCACTGAAGCTTTCTTT. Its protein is CASSLFSRGFGTEAFF.